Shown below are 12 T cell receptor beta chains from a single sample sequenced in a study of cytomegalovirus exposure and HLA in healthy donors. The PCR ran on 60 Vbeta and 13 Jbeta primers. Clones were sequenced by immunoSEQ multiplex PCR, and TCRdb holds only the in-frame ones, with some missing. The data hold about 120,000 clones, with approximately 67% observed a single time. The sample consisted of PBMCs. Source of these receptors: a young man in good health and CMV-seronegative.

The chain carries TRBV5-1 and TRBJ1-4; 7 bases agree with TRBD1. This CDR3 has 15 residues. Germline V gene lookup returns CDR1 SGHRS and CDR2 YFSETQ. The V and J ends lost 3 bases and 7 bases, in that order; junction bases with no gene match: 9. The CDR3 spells CASSWRDSAAEKLFF. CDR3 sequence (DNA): TGCGCCAGCAGCTGGAGGGACAGCGCAGCTGAAAAACTGTTTTTT.

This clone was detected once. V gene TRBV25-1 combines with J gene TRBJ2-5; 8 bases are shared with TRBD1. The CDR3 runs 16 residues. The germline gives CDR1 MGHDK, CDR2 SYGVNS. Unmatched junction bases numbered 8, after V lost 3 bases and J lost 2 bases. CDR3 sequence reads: CASSEVAGGSQETQYF. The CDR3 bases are TGTGCCAGCAGTGAGGTGGCAGGGGGCTCACAAGAGACCCAGTACTTC.

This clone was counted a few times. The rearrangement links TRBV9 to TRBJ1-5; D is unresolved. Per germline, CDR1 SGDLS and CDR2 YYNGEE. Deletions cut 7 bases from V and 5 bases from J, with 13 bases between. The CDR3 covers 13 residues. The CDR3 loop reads CASSFGPDQPQHF. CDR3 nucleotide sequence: TGTGCCAGCTCATTCGGTCCGGATCAGCCCCAGCATTTT.

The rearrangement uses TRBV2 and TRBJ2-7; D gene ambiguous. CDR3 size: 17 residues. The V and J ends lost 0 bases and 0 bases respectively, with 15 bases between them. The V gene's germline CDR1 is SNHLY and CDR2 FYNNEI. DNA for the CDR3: TGTGCCAGCAGTGAAGCAAATCTTATCTGGAGCTCCTACGAGCAGTACTTC. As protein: CASSEANLIWSSYEQYF. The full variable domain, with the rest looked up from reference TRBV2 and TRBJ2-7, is EPEVTQTPSHQVTQMGQEVILRCVPISNHLYFYWYRQILGQKVEFLVSFYNNEISEKSEIFDDQFSVERPDGSNFTLKIRSTKLEDSAMYFCASSEANLIWSSYEQYFGPGTRLTVT.

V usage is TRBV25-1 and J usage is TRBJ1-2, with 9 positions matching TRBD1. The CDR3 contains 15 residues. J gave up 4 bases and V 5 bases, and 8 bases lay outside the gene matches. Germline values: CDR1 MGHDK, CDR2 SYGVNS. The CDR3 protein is CASSNSGTGIYGYTF. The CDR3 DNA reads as TGTGCCAGCAGTAACTCTGGGACAGGGATCTATGGCTACACCTTC.

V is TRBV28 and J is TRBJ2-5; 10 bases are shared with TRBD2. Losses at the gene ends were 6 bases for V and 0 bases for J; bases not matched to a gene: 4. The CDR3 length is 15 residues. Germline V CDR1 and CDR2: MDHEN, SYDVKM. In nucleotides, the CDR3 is TGTGCCAGCAGGAAAGGACTAGCGGACCAAGAGACCCAGTACTTC. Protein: CASRKGLADQETQYF.

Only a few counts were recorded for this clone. The CDR3 DNA sequence: TGTGCCAGCAGCCGGACTGGCTCTAGCACAGATACGCAGTATTTT. Translating it yields CASSRTGSSTDTQYF. J is TRBJ2-3 and V is TRBV7-7; maybe TRBD2 (5 bases). The CDR3 spans 15 residues. Germline CDR1 reads SSHAT; CDR2 reads FNYEAQ (reference sequence). Deletions cut 5 bases from V and 0 bases from J, with 12 bases between.

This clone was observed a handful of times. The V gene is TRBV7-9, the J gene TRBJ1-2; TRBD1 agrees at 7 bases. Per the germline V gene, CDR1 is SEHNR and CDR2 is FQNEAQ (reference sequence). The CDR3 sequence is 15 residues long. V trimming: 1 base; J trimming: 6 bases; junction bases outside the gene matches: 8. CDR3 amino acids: CASSLEVGRGDGYTF. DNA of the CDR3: TGTGCCAGCAGCTTAGAGGTCGGCAGGGGGGATGGCTACACCTTC. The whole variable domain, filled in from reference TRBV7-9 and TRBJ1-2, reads DTGVSQNPRHKITKRGQNVTFRCDPISEHNRLYWYRQTLGQGPEFLTYFQNEAQLEKSRLLSDRFSAERPKGSFSTLEIQRTEQGDSAMYLCASSLEVGRGDGYTFGSGTRLTVV.

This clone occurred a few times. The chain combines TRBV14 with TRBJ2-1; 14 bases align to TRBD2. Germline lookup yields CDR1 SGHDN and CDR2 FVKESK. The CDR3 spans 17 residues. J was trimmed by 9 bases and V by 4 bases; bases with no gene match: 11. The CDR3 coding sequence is TGTGCCAGCAGCCCAAGGGGGGGGACTAGCGGGAGAGGTGAGCAGTTCTTC. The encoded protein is CASSPRGGTSGRGEQFF.

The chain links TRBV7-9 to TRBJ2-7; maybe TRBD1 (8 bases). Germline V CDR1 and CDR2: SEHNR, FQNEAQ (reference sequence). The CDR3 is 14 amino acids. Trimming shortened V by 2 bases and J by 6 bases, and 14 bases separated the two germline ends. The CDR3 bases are TGTGCCAGCAGCTTAACAGGGGGGGTTGGCGAGCAGTACTTC. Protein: CASSLTGGVGEQYF.

CDR3 in DNA: TGTGCCAGCAGTTTACGTCACACAGTGGCCTACGAGCAGTACTTC. It is translated as CASSLRHTVAYEQYF. The rearrangement joins TRBV28 to TRBJ2-7; D unresolved. The V end lost 2 bases, the J end lost 2 bases, and 13 bases lay between the germline ends. This CDR3 region has 15 residues. Germline loops: CDR1 MDHEN, CDR2 SYDVKM.

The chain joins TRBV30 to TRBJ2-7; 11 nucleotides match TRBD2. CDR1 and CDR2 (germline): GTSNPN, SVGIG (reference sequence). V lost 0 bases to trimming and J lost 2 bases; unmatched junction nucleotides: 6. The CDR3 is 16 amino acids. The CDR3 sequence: CAWSVLSGRGPYEQYF. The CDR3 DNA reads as TGTGCCTGGAGTGTACTTAGCGGGAGGGGGCCCTACGAGCAGTACTTC.